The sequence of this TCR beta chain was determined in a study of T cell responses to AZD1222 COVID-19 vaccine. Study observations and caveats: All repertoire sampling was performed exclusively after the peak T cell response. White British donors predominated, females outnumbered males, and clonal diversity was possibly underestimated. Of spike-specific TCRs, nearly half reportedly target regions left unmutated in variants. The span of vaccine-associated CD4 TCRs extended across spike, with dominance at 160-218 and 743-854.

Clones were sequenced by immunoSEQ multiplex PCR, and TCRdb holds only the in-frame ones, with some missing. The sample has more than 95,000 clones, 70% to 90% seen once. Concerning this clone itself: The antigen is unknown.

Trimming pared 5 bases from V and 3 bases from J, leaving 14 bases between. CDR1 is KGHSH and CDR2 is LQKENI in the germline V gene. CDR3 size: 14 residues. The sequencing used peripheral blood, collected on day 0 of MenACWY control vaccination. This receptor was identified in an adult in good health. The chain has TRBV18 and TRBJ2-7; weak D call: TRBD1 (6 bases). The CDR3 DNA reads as TGTGCCAGCTCAAATCGCGCAGGGGACTACGAGCAGTACTTC. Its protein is CASSNRAGDYEQYF.